These T cell receptor beta chains were read from a single sample in a study of shared clonotypes between healthy human individuals. The method was immunoSEQ multiplex PCR; TCRdb's version includes in-frame clones alone and lacks a portion of them. The repertoire consists of millions of clones, with about 94% occurring once and the leading ten covering around 1.1%. The sample comprised naive CD8+ T cells sorted from blood. All receptors derive from a man aged 18 to 30 in good health. CDR3s include the opening cysteine and the closing phenylalanine or tryptophan. A D gene is named only where the DNA matches it firmly. The size entry is marked missing in some rows and otherwise reads once, few, many or a size class.

clone_size,d_call,v_call,j_call,cdr3_length,cdr3_nt,cdr3_aa
-,TRBD2,TRBV2,TRBJ2-1,12,TGTGCCAGCAGTGAAACGCGGGAGGAGCAGTTCTTC,CASSETREEQFF
-,-,TRBV4-1,TRBJ1-1,15,TGCGCCAGCAGCCAAGATACAGGACGGAACACTGAAGCTTTCTTT,CASSQDTGRNTEAFF
-,TRBD2,TRBV10-3,TRBJ2-2,17,TGTGCCATCCATGGGACTAGCGGGGGGTTGAACACCGGGGAGCTGTTTTTT,CAIHGTSGGLNTGELFF
once,-,TRBV13,TRBJ1-1,14,TGTGCCAGCAGCTTCGCAGGGGAAAACACTGAAGCTTTCTTT,CASSFAGENTEAFF
-,-,TRBV6-6,TRBJ2-2,12,TGTGCCAGCACCCAGAACACCGGGGAGCTGTTTTTT,CASTQNTGELFF
-,-,TRBV4-3,TRBJ2-7,16,TGCGCCAGCAGCCTCAGGCACGGGGGTTTATCCTACGAGCAGTACTTC,CASSLRHGGLSYEQYF
once,TRBD2,TRBV6-6,TRBJ2-7,15,TGTGCCAGCAGTTACGAACTAGCGGGAGGGTACGAGCAGTACTTC,CASSYELAGGYEQYF
-,TRBD2,TRBV10-3,TRBJ2-7,16,TGTGCCATCAGTGAACTAGCGGGAGTTAGTCCCTACGAGCAGTACTTC,CAISELAGVSPYEQYF
-,-,TRBV5-4,TRBJ1-1,16,TGTGCCAGCAGCCCGTTTCAGGGAGGGGATTTCGCTGAAGCTTTCTTT,CASSPFQGGDFAEAFF
-,-,TRBV7-9,TRBJ2-7,13,TGTGCCAGCAGCACCACCGAGGGCTACGAGCAGTACTTC,CASSTTEGYEQYF
-,-,TRBV5-1,TRBJ1-3,16,TGCGCCAGCAGCCTCCGGGACGGGTTGGCTGGAAACACCATATATTTT,CASSLRDGLAGNTIYF
-,-,TRBV7-9,TRBJ1-1,16,TGTGCCAGCAGCTTAGATGTGTGGGGCCTGAACACTGAAGCTTTCTTT,CASSLDVWGLNTEAFF
-,-,TRBV27,TRBJ1-1,15,TGTGCCAGCAGTTTGATGCAGGGAAGTTGGGCTGAAGCTTTCTTT,CASSLMQGSWAEAFF
-,-,TRBV2,TRBJ2-5,15,TGTGCCAGCAGTGAGAGTCCCAGACCCGAAGAGACCCAGTACTTC,CASSESPRPEETQYF
-,-,TRBV5-6,TRBJ1-5,17,TGTGCCAGCAGCTTGTGGCAGGGGCCTTATAGCAATCAGCCCCAGCATTTT,CASSLWQGPYSNQPQHF
many,TRBD1,TRBV30,TRBJ1-1,14,TGTGCCTGGAATCGGGGGACAGCTAACACTGAAGCTTTCTTT,CAWNRGTANTEAFF
-,TRBD1,TRBV27,TRBJ2-1,14,TGTGCCAGCAGTGCACAGGGGCCCTACAATGAGCAGTTCTTC,CASSAQGPYNEQFF
-,-,TRBV11-3,TRBJ2-1,15,TGTGCCAGCAGCTTAAAGGCAGGGTCCTACAATGAGCAGTTCTTC,CASSLKAGSYNEQFF
-,-,TRBV7-8,TRBJ2-1,16,TGTGCCAGCAGCGGGCAGGATCCACCCCGGTTTGATGAGCAGTTCTTC,CASSGQDPPRFDEQFF
once,-,TRBV7-9,TRBJ1-6,17,TGTGCCAGCAGATTAATAACCTGGAGCTCCTATAATTCACCCCTCCACTTT,CASRLITWSSYNSPLHF